This passage covers 2 T cell receptor beta chains from one sample sequenced in a study of cytomegalovirus exposure and HLA in healthy donors. Primers: 60 Vbeta forward and 13 Jbeta reverse. Profiled with immunoSEQ multiplex PCR; TCRdb holds only in-frame clones, not every one. This table holds 99,000 or so clones, 76% found once. The specimen was PBMCs. Every receptor here comes from a man between 40 and 49 years old in good health and CMV-seropositive.

The chain is built from TRBV7-9 and TRBJ2-1, with D tentatively TRBD2 (5 bases). In germline, CDR1 is SEHNR, CDR2 FQNEAQ (reference sequence). This CDR3 is built from 15 residues. V was cut by 5 bases and J by 4 bases, with 15 bases left in between. CDR3 coding DNA: TGTGCCAGCAGCGACGGGGAAAAATGGTACAATGAGCAGTTCTTC. Translated: CASSDGEKWYNEQFF.

The chain has TRBV18 and TRBJ1-1; 8 bases are shared with TRBD1. The germline gives CDR1 KGHSH, CDR2 LQKENI. The V segment lost 1 base and the J segment 1 base; nucleotides outside the gene matches: 5. The CDR3 length is 16 residues. In DNA, the CDR3 is TGTGCCAGCTCACCACTCCGGGACAGGCCGAACACTGAAGCTTTCTTT. Translating it yields CASSPLRDRPNTEAFF.